The rows below give T cell receptor beta chains drawn from one sample of a study of shared clonotypes between healthy human individuals. Data came from immunoSEQ multiplex PCR; TCRdb stores just in-frame clones and leaves some out. The table records about 490,000 clones, 76% of them present only once. Sequenced material: PBMCs. These receptors all stem from a woman in her thirties or forties in good health. Some clones in this sample may be carry-over from other donors' samples. CDR3s include the opening cysteine and the closing phenylalanine or tryptophan. D genes are given only for firm matches. A row's size may be missing; if present it is once, few, many or a size class.

D	J	size	V	CDR3	DNA
TRBD1	TRBJ1-1	NA	TRBV10-2	CASSVDRANTEAFF	TGCGCCAGCAGTGTTGACAGGGCGAACACTGAAGCTTTCTTT
NA	TRBJ2-7	NA	TRBV5-1	CASRTTTSSYEQYF	TGCGCCAGCAGGACTACGACTAGCTCCTACGAGCAGTACTTC
TRBD1	TRBJ2-7	few	TRBV9	CASSRGQEPYEQYF	TGTGCCAGCAGCCGCGGACAGGAACCTTACGAGCAGTACTTC
NA	TRBJ2-7	NA	TRBV30	CAWSVRGIYYEQYF	TGTGCCTGGAGTGTACGGGGTATTTACTACGAGCAGTACTTC
NA	TRBJ2-2	NA	TRBV5-1	CASSLGSTGELFF	TGCGCCAGCAGCTTGGGGAGCACCGGGGAGCTGTTTTTT
NA	TRBJ1-1	NA	TRBV7-9	CASSLAPTSSSDTEAFF	TGTGCCAGCAGCTTAGCCCCGACTTCCTCAAGCGACACTGAAGCTTTCTTT
TRBD1	TRBJ2-2	NA	TRBV11-3	CASSLGQGQGNTGELFF	TGTGCCAGCAGCTTAGGCCAGGGACAGGGGAACACCGGGGAGCTGTTTTTT
TRBD1	TRBJ1-1	NA	TRBV7-9	CASSAGTALTEAFF	TGTGCCAGCAGTGCCGGGACAGCTCTCACTGAAGCTTTCTTT
TRBD2	TRBJ2-1	NA	TRBV11-2	CASSKIGLAVNEQFF	TGTGCCAGCAGCAAAATAGGACTAGCGGTCAATGAGCAGTTCTTC
NA	TRBJ1-4	NA	TRBV28	CASSFNGEKLFF	TGTGCCAGCAGTTTTAATGGTGAAAAACTGTTTTTT
NA	TRBJ1-5	NA	TRBV10-3	CAISEETSNQPQHF	TGTGCCATCAGTGAGGAAACTAGCAATCAGCCCCAGCATTTT
NA	TRBJ1-2	NA	TRBV21-1	CARGSGYTF	TGTGCCAGGGGGTCTGGCTACACCTTC
NA	TRBJ2-2	few	TRBV15	CATSRNRGSRDSANTGELFF	TGTGCCACCAGCAGAAACAGGGGCAGTCGGGACTCAGCGAACACCGGGGAGCTGTTTTTT
NA	TRBJ2-7	once	TRBV7-9	CASSASRSSYEQYF	TGTGCCAGCAGCGCCTCACGGAGTTCCTACGAGCAGTACTTC
TRBD2	TRBJ2-7	NA	TRBV28	CASNAGVSYEQYF	TGTGCCAGCAACGCGGGAGTATCCTACGAGCAGTACTTC
NA	TRBJ1-2	NA	TRBV5-4	CASSLQGISGYTF	TGTGCCAGCAGCTTGCAGGGTATCTCTGGCTACACCTTC
NA	TRBJ2-5	NA	TRBV12-2	CASRLAEGGFETQYF	TGTGCAAGTCGCTTAGCCGAGGGGGGGTTTGAGACCCAGTACTTC
NA	TRBJ1-5	NA	TRBV5-1	CASSMTVGGNQPQHF	TGCGCCAGCAGCATGACGGTGGGTGGCAATCAGCCCCAGCATTTT